This TCR beta chain was found in a study of blood T cells in healthy people across ages. This clonotype was seen more than once but under ten times. The antigen is undetermined. Study-wide results and limits: Higher diversity and more naive CD4+ cells were features of long-lived donors, compared to aged donors. The unsorted PBMCs prevented any conclusive comparison of naive versus antigen-experienced cells.

Every participating donor contributed around 9.5 milliliters of peripheral blood through a draw. The authors ran a second PCR of roughly 6 to 12 cycles using a sample-barcoded 5' primer and a J-beta primer mix. TCRdb called the 5' RACE reads again in MiXCR, with one record for every CDR3 protein. The repertoire holds over 1,500,000 distinct CDR3 sequences, about 39% seen once, with 20% to 25% in the top ten. Sample: blood. The TCR originated in a human donor in good health.

CDR3 sequence reads: CSVETGEYTEAFF. The CDR3 region has the DNA TGCAGCGTTGAGACAGGGGAGTACACTGAAGCTTTCTTT. This chain links TRBV29-1 with TRBJ1-1; 8 bases fit TRBD1. Germline-derived CDR1 and CDR2 are SQVTM and ANQGSEA. The CDR3 contains 13 residues. Unmatched junction bases numbered 3, after V lost 3 bases and J lost 3 bases. The complete variable domain, with remaining parts taken from reference TRBV29-1 and TRBJ1-1, reads SAVISQKPSRDICQRGTSLTIQCQVDSQVTMMFWYRQQPGQSLTLIATANQGSEATYESGFVIDKFPISRPNLTFSTLTVSNMSPEDSSIYLCSVETGEYTEAFFGQGTRLTVV.